The rows below give T cell receptor beta chains drawn from one sample of a study of vaccination and CD4 T cells after COVID-19. These receptors lack a known antigen. Each CDR3 protein gets one entry after TCRdb re-called the PCR reads with MiXCR. The data show approximately 16,000 distinct CDR3 sequences, roughly 50% seen once. Sequenced material: CD4+ T cells from blood, cultured in vitro. The receptors stem from a human donor who had recovered from COVID-19. The CDR3 runs from the conserved cysteine through the conserved F or W. Fields, in order: J gene, D gene, clone size, V gene, CDR3 length, CDR3 protein, CDR3 DNA. A D gene is named only where the DNA matches it firmly. For some rows the clone size is stated as once, few or many, or as a class when expanded; others skip it.

TRBJ2-7 | - | - | TRBV20-1 | 15 | CSARDQQRQSYEQYF | TGCAGTGCTAGAGATCAGCAGCGGCAATCCTACGAGCAGTACTTC
TRBJ1-2 | - | few | TRBV7-6 | 13 | CASSSQGSGGYTF | TGTGCCAGCAGCTCGCAGGGGTCCGGGGGCTACACCTTC
TRBJ2-4 | - | - | TRBV7-9 | 16 | CASSLGAGHSKNIQYF | TGTGCCAGCAGCTTGGGCGCGGGACACTCGAAAAACATTCAGTACTTC
TRBJ1-1 | - | few | TRBV20-1 | 13 | CSARQDLDTEAFF | TGCAGTGCTAGGCAGGATCTAGACACTGAAGCTTTCTTT
TRBJ2-5 | - | - | TRBV11-2 | 11 | CASSTGEAQYF | TGTGCCAGCAGCACGGGGGAGGCCCAGTACTTC
TRBJ1-5 | - | - | TRBV2 | 14 | CASSREGVNQPQHF | TGTGCCAGCAGTCGCGAGGGGGTCAATCAGCCCCAGCATTTT
TRBJ2-7 | TRBD1 | - | TRBV20-1 | 15 | CSAISWTGGASEQYF | TGCAGTGCTATCTCCTGGACAGGGGGCGCATCCGAGCAGTACTTC
TRBJ1-6 | - | few | TRBV15 | 15 | CATSRAGLTNSPLHF | TGTGCCACCAGCAGAGCGGGACTTACGAATTCACCCCTCCACTTT
TRBJ2-3 | TRBD1 | - | TRBV7-6 | 15 | CASTRTGASADTQYF | TGTGCCAGCACCCGGACAGGGGCATCTGCAGATACGCAGTATTTT
TRBJ1-6 | - | once | TRBV10-1 | 13 | CASSETLDSPLHF | TGCGCCAGCAGTGAGACCTTGGATTCACCCCTCCACTTT
TRBJ1-5 | - | - | TRBV6-2/TRBV6-3 | 14 | CASSYYAVDQPQHF | TGTGCCAGCAGCTACTACGCGGTTGATCAGCCCCAGCATTTT
TRBJ1-5 | TRBD1 | - | TRBV6-5 | 15 | CASSSGTGLNQPQHF | TGTGCCAGCAGTTCCGGGACAGGCCTAAATCAGCCCCAGCATTTT
TRBJ2-7 | - | - | TRBV30 | 13 | CAWREDKFYEQYF | TGTGCCTGGAGGGAAGACAAATTCTACGAGCAGTACTTC
TRBJ2-7 | TRBD2 | few | TRBV6-1 | 16 | CASRRWSGRDIYEQYF | TGTGCCAGCAGAAGGTGGAGCGGGAGAGACATTTACGAGCAGTACTTC
TRBJ1-1 | - | - | TRBV28 | 11 | CASRSLTEAFF | TGTGCCAGCAGGAGTCTTACTGAAGCTTTCTTT
TRBJ2-1 | TRBD2 | few | TRBV9 | 16 | CASSPRSGRSYNEQFF | TGTGCCAGCAGCCCCCGAAGCGGGAGGTCCTACAATGAGCAGTTCTTC
TRBJ1-1 | - | few | TRBV11-3 | 13 | CASSLQEGTEAFF | TGTGCCAGCAGCTTACAAGAGGGGACTGAAGCTTTCTTT
TRBJ2-7 | - | - | TRBV7-6 | 15 | CASSPRGGYEREQYF | TGTGCCAGCAGCCCCAGGGGGGGGTATGAACGCGAGCAGTACTTC
TRBJ1-1 | TRBD1 | - | TRBV5-1 | 16 | CASSTQTGSPNTEAFF | TGCGCCAGCAGCACCCAGACAGGGTCCCCAAACACTGAAGCTTTCTTT
TRBJ2-2 | TRBD1 | - | TRBV15 | 16 | CATYPRGLGGTGELFF | TGTGCCACTTACCCCAGGGGGCTCGGGGGTACCGGGGAGCTGTTTTTT
TRBJ2-5 | TRBD2 | - | TRBV27 | 15 | CASSTAAGVRETQYF | TGTGCCAGCAGTACCGCAGCGGGAGTGCGAGAGACCCAGTACTTC
TRBJ2-7 | - | - | TRBV28 | 12 | CASSLAGSGQYF | TGTGCCAGCAGTTTGGCAGGGAGCGGGCAGTACTTC
TRBJ2-5 | - | few | TRBV20-1 | 15 | CSATGRQGNQETQYF | TGCAGTGCCACTGGTAGGCAGGGGAACCAAGAGACCCAGTACTTC
TRBJ2-1 | TRBD2 | - | TRBV12-3/TRBV12-4 | 13 | CASSSGRGYEQFF | TGTGCCAGTTCTAGCGGGAGGGGTTATGAGCAGTTCTTC
TRBJ2-7 | TRBD1 | - | TRBV27 | 16 | CASRLIWDSSSYEQYF | TGTGCCAGCAGGCTAATTTGGGACAGTAGCTCCTACGAGCAGTACTTC
TRBJ1-1 | - | - | TRBV7-2 | 15 | CASSSFTVGNTEAFF | TGTGCCAGCAGCTCCTTTACTGTCGGGAACACTGAAGCTTTCTTT
TRBJ2-7 | - | - | TRBV18 | 16 | CASSPGRGVLSYEQYF | TGTGCCAGCTCACCTGGTAGGGGCGTACTCTCCTACGAGCAGTACTTC
TRBJ1-6 | TRBD1 | - | TRBV19 | 13 | CASSPGGDSPLHF | TGTGCCAGTAGTCCAGGGGGCGATTCACCCCTCCACTTT
TRBJ2-2 | - | - | TRBV7-8 | 16 | CASSLDSPLNTGELFF | TGTGCCAGCAGCTTAGACAGCCCCTTGAACACCGGGGAGCTGTTTTTT
TRBJ2-5 | - | - | TRBV6-1 | 16 | CASSPILPVQGETQYF | TGTGCCAGCAGCCCCATCCTCCCCGTGCAGGGGGAGACCCAGTACTTC
TRBJ1-2 | TRBD1 | - | TRBV10-3 | 15 | CAISDQGRGRDGYTF | TGTGCCATCAGTGATCAGGGCAGGGGGCGCGATGGCTACACCTTC
TRBJ1-5 | TRBD1 | - | TRBV20-1 | 16 | CSAKGTARHSNQPQHF | TGCAGTGCTAAAGGGACAGCACGCCATAGCAATCAGCCCCAGCATTTT
TRBJ2-5 | - | - | TRBV24-1 | 13 | CATSDFLAETQYF | TGTGCCACCAGTGATTTCCTAGCGGAGACCCAGTACTTC
TRBJ1-5 | - | - | TRBV20-1 | 12 | CSARGGGQPQHF | TGCAGTGCTAGAGGCGGAGGGCAGCCCCAGCATTTT
TRBJ2-3 | - | once | TRBV6-1 | 14 | CASSEGGNTDTQYF | TGTGCCAGCAGTGAAGGAGGGAACACAGATACGCAGTATTTT
TRBJ2-3 | - | - | TRBV7-3 | 15 | CASSGRTGGTDTQYF | TGTGCCAGCAGCGGGAGGACAGGCGGAACAGATACGCAGTATTTT
TRBJ2-5 | - | - | TRBV3-1 | 12 | CASSQGSQTQYF | TGTGCCAGCAGCCAGGGGTCGCAGACCCAGTACTTC
TRBJ1-1 | TRBD1 | - | TRBV7-9 | 15 | CASSDRGPTGTEAFF | TGTGCCAGCAGCGACAGGGGGCCAACGGGAACTGAAGCTTTCTTT
TRBJ1-6 | - | - | TRBV6-4 | 15 | CASSEARGGNSPLHF | TGTGCCAGCAGTGAGGCGCGCGGCGGGAATTCACCCCTCCACTTT
TRBJ2-3 | TRBD2 | - | TRBV20-1 | 14 | CSLLAGIGTDTQYF | TGCAGTTTACTAGCGGGAATTGGCACAGATACGCAGTATTTT
TRBJ1-1 | - | - | TRBV6-1 | 13 | CASSDRRNTEAFF | TGTGCCAGCAGTGACAGGAGGAACACTGAAGCTTTCTTT
TRBJ2-7 | TRBD2 | - | TRBV10-3 | 13 | CAISGTGGDEQYF | TGTGCCATCAGTGGGACGGGAGGGGACGAGCAGTACTTC
TRBJ2-3 | TRBD2 | - | TRBV30 | 14 | CAWSGGGRRDTQYF | TGTGCCTGGAGTGGGGGCGGGAGAAGAGATACGCAGTATTTT
TRBJ2-1 | - | - | TRBV15 | 13 | CATSRGPNNEQFF | TGTGCCACCAGCAGAGGACCAAACAATGAGCAGTTCTTC
TRBJ1-2 | TRBD1 | - | TRBV19 | 15 | CASSMGTGDNYGYTF | TGTGCCAGTAGTATGGGGACAGGGGATAACTATGGCTACACCTTC